The T cell receptor (beta chain) described here comes from a study of response to subunit inactivated influenza vaccine. Overall study results and limits: Seasonal influenza vaccination, on each occasion, was suggested by the authors to recruit few new T cells.

As regards this clonotype: The antigen is undetermined.

Germline-derived CDR1 and CDR2 are SGHRS and YFSETQ. V dropped 2 bases and J dropped 5; count of bases not matched to a gene: 11. CDR3 length equals 16 residues. In TCRdb, the RT-PCR reads were re-called with MiXCR into one record per CDR3 protein. Among 800,000 or so distinct CDR3 sequences listed, over 20% were seen once. The source of this sequence is a man aged 45-65 years who received an inactivated influenza vaccine. The chain recombines TRBV5-1 with TRBJ2-7; TRBD1 agrees at 9 bases. The sample here was PBMCs from blood, taken 5 days after vaccination. The CDR3 nucleotides are TGCGCCAGCAGCTTAGGATTGGGACAGGGAAATCACGAGCAGTACTTC. Its translation is CASSLGLGQGNHEQYF.